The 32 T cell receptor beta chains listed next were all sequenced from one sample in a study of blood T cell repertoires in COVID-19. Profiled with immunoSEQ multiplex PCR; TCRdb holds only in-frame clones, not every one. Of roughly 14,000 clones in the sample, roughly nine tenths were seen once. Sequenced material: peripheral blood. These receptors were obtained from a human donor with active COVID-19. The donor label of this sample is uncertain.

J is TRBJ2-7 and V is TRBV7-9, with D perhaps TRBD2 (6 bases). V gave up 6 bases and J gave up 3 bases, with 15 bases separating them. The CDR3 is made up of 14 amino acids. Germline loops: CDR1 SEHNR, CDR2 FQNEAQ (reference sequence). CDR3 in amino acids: CASSGGRGYYEQYF. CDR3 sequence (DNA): TGTGCCAGCAGTGGGGGTCGGGGGTACTACGAGCAGTACTTC.

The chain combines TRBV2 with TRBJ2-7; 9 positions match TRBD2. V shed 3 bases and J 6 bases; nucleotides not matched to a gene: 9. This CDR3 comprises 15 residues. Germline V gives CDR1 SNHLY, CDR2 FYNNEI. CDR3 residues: CASSDLVAGAGEQYF. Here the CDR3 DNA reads TGTGCCAGCAGTGATTTAGTAGCGGGGGCCGGCGAGCAGTACTTC.

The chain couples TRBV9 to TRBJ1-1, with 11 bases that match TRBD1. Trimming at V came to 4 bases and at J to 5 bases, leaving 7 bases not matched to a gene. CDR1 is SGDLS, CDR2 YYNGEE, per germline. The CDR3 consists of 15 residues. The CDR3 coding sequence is TGTGCCAGCAGCCTAGGACAGGGGGCGAGGACTGAAGCTTTCTTT. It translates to CASSLGQGARTEAFF.

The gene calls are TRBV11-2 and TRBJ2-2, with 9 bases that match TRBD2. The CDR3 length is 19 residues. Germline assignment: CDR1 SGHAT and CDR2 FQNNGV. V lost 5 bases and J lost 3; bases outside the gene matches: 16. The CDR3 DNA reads TGTGCCAGCAGCGCATCAATCCTGGGCGGGAGGGTCTACACCGGGGAGCTGTTTTTT. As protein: CASSASILGGRVYTGELFF.

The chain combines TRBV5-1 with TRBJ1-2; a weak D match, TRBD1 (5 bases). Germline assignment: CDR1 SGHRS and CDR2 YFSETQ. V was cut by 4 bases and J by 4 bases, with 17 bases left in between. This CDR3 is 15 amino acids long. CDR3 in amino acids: CASSPGRDEGYGYTF. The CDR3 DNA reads TGCGCCAGCAGCCCAGGGAGGGACGAAGGCTATGGCTACACCTTC.

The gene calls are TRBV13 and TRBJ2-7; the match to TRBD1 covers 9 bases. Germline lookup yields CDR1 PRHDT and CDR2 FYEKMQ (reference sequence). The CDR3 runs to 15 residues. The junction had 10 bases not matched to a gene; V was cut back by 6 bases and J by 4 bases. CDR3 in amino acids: CASRLRQGVGYEQYF. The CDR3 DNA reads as TGTGCCAGCAGATTACGACAGGGGGTGGGGTACGAGCAGTACTTC.

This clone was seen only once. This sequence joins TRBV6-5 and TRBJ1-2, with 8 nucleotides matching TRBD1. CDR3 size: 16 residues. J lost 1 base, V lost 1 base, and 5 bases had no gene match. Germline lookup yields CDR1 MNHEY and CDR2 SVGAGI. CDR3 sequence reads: CASSYLGQGNNYGYTF. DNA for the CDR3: TGTGCCAGCAGTTACTTAGGACAGGGTAATAACTATGGCTACACCTTC.

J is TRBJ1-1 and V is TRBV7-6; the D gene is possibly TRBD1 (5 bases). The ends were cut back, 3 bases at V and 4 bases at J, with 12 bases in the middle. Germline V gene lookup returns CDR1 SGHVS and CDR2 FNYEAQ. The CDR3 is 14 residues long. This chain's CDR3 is CASSFTTAGTEAFF. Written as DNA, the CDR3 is TGTGCCAGCAGCTTTACGACAGCGGGCACTGAAGCTTTCTTT.

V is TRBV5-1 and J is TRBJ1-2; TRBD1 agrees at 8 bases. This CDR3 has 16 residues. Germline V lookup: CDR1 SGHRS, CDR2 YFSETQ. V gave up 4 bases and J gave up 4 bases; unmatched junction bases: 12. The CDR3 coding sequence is TGCGCCAGCAGCCCCCAGGGGGCGGGGTCGGGCTATGGCTACACCTTC. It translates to CASSPQGAGSGYGYTF.

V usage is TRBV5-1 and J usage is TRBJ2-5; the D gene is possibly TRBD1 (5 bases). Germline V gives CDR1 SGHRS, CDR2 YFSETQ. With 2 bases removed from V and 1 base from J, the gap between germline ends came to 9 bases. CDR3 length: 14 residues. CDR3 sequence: CASSLLTVQETQYF. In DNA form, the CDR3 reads TGCGCCAGCAGCTTATTGACAGTCCAAGAGACCCAGTACTTC. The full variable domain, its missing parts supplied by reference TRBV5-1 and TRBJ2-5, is KAGVTQTPRYLIKTRGQQVTLSCSPISGHRSVSWYQQTPGQGLQFLFEYFSETQRNKGNFPGRFSGRQFSNSRSEMNVSTLELGDSALYLCASSLLTVQETQYFGPGTRLLVL.

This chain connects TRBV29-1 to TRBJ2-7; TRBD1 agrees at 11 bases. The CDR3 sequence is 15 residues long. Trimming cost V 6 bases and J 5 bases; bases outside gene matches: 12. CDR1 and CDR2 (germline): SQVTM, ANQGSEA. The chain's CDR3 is CSVLPGTGGINEQYF. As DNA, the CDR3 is TGCAGCGTCCTACCCGGGACAGGGGGTATCAACGAGCAGTACTTC.

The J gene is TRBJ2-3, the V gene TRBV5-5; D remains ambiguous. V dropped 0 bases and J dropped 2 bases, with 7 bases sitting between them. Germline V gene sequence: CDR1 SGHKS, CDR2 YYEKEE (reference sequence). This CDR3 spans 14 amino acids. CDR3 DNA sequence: TGTGCCAGCAGCTTGGATCCGTTCACAGATACGCAGTATTTT. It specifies CASSLDPFTDTQYF.

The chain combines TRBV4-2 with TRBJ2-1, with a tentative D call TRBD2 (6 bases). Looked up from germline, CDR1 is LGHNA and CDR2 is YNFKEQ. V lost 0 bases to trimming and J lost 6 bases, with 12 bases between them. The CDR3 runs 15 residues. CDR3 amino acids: CASSQEEGGPNEQFF. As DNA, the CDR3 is TGTGCCAGCAGCCAAGAGGAAGGAGGGCCCAATGAGCAGTTCTTC.

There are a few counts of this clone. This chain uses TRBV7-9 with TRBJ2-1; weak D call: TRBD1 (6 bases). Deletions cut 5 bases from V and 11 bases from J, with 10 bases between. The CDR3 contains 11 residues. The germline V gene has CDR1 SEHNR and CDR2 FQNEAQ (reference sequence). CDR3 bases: TGTGCCAGCAGCATTACAGGGAAGCAGTTCTTC. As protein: CASSITGKQFF.

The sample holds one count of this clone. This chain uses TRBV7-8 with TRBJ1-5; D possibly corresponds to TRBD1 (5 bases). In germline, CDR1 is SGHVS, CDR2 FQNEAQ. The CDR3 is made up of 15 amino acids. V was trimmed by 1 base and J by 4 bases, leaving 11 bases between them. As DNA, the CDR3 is TGTGCCAGCAGCTTAGGGGGGGTAGGAAATCAGCCCCAGCATTTT. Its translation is CASSLGGVGNQPQHF.

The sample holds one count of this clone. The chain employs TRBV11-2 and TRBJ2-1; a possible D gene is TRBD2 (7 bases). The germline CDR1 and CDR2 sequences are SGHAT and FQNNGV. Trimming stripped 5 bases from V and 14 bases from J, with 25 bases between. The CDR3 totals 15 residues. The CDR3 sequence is CASSRGADGGGRKFF. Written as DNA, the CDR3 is TGTGCCAGCAGCCGGGGGGCTGATGGCGGGGGACGAAAGTTCTTC. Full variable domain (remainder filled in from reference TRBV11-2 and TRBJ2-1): EAGVAQSPRYKIIEKRQSVAFWCNPISGHATLYWYQQILGQGPKLLIQFQNNGVVDDSQLPKDRFSAERLKGVDSTLKIQPAKLEDSAVYLCASSRGADGGGRKFFGPGTRLTVL.

CDR3 amino acids: CATSSGGLLNTEAFF. The CDR3 nucleotides read TGTGCCACCAGCAGCGGGGGGCTACTGAACACTGAAGCTTTCTTT. The chain carries TRBV15 and TRBJ1-1; D may be TRBD1 (6 bases). The V and J ends lost 3 bases and 0 bases respectively, with 11 bases between them. Germline V gives CDR1 LNHNV, CDR2 YYDKDF (reference sequence). CDR3 length: 15 amino acids.

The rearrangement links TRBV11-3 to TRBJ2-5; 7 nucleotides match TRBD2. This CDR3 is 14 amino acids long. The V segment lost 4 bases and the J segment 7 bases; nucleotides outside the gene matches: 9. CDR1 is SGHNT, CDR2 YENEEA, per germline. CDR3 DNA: TGTGCCAGCAGCTCCCTAAGCGGGGATATGACCCAGTACTTC. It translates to CASSSLSGDMTQYF.

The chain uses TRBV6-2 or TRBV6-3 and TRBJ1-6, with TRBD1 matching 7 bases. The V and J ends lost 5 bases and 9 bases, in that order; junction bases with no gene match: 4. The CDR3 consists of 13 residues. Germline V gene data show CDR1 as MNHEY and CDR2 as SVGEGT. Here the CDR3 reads CASSDREASPLHF. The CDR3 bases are TGTGCCAGCAGTGACAGGGAGGCTTCACCCCTCCACTTT.

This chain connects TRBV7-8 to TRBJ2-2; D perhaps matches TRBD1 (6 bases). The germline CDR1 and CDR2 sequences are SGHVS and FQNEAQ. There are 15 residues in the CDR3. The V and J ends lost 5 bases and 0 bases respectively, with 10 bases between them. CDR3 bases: TGTGCCAGCAGCCTAAGGACAGCGAACACCGGGGAGCTGTTTTTT. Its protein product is CASSLRTANTGELFF.

CDR3 DNA sequence: TGCGCCAGCAGCTACCCCGTTACTAGCGGGGGCCAAGAGACCCAGTACTTC. Translated, it gives CASSYPVTSGGQETQYF. The rearrangement uses TRBV5-1 and TRBJ2-5; 11 bases align to TRBD2. J gave up 1 base and V 3 bases, and 8 bases lay outside the gene matches. The CDR3 covers 17 residues. Germline V gene sequence: CDR1 SGHRS, CDR2 YFSETQ.

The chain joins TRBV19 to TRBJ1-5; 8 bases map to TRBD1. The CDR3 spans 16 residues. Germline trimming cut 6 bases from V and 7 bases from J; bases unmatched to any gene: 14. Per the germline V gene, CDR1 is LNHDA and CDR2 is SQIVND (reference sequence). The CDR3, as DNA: TGTGCCAGTAGCTACGGGACAGGTGCCTTGGGACAGCCCCAGCATTTT. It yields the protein CASSYGTGALGQPQHF. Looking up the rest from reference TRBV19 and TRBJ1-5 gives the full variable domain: DGGITQSPKYLFRKEGQNVTLSCEQNLNHDAMYWYRQDPGQGLRLIYYSQIVNDFQKGDIAEGYSVSREKKESFPLTVTSAQKNPTAFYLCASSYGTGALGQPQHFGDGTRLSIL.

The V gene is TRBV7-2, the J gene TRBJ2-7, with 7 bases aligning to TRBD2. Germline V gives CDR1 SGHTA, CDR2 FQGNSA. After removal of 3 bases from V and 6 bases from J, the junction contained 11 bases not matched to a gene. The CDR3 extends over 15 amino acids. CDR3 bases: TGTGCCAGCAGCTTGGGGGTGGGAGGGGTGAGCGAGCAGTACTTC. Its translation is CASSLGVGGVSEQYF. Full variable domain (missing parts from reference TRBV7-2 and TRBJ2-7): GAGVSQSPSNKVTEKGKDVELRCDPISGHTALYWYRQSLGQGLEFLIYFQGNSAPDKSGLPSDRFSAERTGGSVSTLTIQRTQQEDSAVYLCASSLGVGGVSEQYFGPGTRLTVT.

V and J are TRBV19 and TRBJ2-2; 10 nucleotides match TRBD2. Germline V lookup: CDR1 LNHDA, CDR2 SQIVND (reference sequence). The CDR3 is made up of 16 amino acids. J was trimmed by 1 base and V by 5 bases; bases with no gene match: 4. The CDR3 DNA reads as TGTGCCAGTAGTTACAGCGGGAGGGGGAACACCGGGGAGCTGTTTTTT. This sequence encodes CASSYSGRGNTGELFF.

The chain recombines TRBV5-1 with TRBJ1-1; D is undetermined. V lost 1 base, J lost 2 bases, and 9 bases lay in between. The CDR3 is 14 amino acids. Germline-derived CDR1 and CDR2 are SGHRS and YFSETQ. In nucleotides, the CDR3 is TGCGCCAGCAGCTTGTTTAGCGACAACACTGAAGCTTTCTTT. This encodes CASSLFSDNTEAFF. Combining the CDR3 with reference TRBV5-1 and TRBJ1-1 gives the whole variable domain KAGVTQTPRYLIKTRGQQVTLSCSPISGHRSVSWYQQTPGQGLQFLFEYFSETQRNKGNFPGRFSGRQFSNSRSEMNVSTLELGDSALYLCASSLFSDNTEAFFGQGTRLTVV.

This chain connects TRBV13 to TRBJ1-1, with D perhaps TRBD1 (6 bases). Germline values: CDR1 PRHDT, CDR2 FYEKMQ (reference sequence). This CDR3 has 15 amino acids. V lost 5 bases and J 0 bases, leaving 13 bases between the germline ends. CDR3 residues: CASSPAGGLNTEAFF. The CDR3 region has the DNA TGTGCCAGCAGCCCCGCGGGGGGCTTGAACACTGAAGCTTTCTTT.

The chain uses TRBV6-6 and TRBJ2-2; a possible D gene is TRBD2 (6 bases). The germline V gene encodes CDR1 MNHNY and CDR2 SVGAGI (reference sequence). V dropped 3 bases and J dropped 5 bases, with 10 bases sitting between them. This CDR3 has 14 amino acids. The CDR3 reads CASSYTAGTGELFF. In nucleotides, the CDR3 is TGTGCCAGCAGTTATACGGCGGGGACCGGGGAGCTGTTTTTT.

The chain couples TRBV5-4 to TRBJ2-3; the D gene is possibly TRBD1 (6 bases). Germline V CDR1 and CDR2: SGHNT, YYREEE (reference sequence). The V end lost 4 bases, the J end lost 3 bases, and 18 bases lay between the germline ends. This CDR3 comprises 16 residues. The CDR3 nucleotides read TGTGCCAGCAGCATTACAGGGAGATTCTTGACAGATACGCAGTATTTT. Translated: CASSITGRFLTDTQYF. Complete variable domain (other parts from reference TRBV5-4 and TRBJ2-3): ETGVTQSPTHLIKTRGQQVTLRCSSQSGHNTVSWYQQALGQGPQFIFQYYREEENGRGNFPPRFSGLQFPNYSSELNVNALELDDSALYLCASSITGRFLTDTQYFGPGTRLTVL.

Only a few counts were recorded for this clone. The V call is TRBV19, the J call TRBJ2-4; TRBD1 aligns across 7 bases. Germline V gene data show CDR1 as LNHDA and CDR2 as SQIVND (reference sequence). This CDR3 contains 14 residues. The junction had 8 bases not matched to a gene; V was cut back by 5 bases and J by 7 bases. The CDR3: CASSFRDRDNIQYF. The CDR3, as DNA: TGTGCCAGTAGTTTCCGGGACAGAGACAACATTCAGTACTTC.

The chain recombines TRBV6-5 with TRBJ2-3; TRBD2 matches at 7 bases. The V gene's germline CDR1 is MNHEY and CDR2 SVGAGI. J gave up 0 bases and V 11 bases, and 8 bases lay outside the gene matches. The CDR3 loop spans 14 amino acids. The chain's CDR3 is CASARGISTDTQYF. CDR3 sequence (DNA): TGTGCCTCCGCGCGGGGGATTAGCACAGATACGCAGTATTTT.

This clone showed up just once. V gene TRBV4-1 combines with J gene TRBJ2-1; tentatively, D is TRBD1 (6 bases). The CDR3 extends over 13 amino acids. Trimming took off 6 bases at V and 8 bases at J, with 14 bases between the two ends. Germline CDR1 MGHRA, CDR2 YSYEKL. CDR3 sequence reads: CASRDVNRDEQFF. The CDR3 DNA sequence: TGCGCCAGCAGGGACGTAAACAGGGATGAGCAGTTCTTC.

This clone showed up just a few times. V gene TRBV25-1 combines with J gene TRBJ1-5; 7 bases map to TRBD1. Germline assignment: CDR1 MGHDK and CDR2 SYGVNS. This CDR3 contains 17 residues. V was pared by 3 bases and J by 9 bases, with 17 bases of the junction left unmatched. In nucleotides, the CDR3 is TGTGCCAGCAGTGACGCGAGGGGGCGGGTGGTTCTGAGGCCCCAGCATTTT. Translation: CASSDARGRVVLRPQHF.